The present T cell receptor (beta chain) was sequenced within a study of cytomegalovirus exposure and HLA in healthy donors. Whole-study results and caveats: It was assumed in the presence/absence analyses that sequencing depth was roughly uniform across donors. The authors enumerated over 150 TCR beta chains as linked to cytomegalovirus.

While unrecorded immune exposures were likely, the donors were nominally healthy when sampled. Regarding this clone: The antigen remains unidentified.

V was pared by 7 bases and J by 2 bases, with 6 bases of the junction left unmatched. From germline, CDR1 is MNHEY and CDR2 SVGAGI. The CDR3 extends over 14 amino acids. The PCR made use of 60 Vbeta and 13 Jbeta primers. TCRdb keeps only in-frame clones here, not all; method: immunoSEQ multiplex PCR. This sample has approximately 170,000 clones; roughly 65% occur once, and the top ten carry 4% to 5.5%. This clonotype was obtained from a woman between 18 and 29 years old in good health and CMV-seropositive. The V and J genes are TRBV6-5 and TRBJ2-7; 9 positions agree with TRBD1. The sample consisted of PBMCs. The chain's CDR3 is CASTGTGKPYEQYF. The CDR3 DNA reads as TGTGCCAGCACCGGGACAGGGAAACCCTACGAGCAGTACTTC.